These T cell receptor beta chains were read from a single sample in a study of Tregs in tolerant kidney transplant recipients. The protocol was immunoSEQ multiplex PCR, while the TCRdb copy is restricted to in-frame clones and leaves out a portion. The data hold 110,000 or so clones, with almost 90% observed a single time. Material: CD4+ T cells from blood, obtained before the transplant. The receptors shown here come from a human donor who received a combined kidney and bone marrow transplant. The CDR3 runs from the conserved cysteine through the conserved F or W.

J gene	V gene	CDR3 protein
TRBJ2-3	TRBV7-2	CASSRDRGGTDTQYF
TRBJ2-3	TRBV27	CASSGRGGSTDTQYF
TRBJ2-3	TRBV6-5	CASSYSVAGGGTQYF
TRBJ1-2	TRBV6-1	CASSESRDRNGYTF
TRBJ1-5	TRBV19	CASSPGTGVINQPQHF
TRBJ2-3	TRBV9	CASSGPGLLTDTQYF
TRBJ2-1	TRBV7-2	CASSSRGGYNEQFF
TRBJ1-6	TRBV7-6	CASSNSGTGSSPLHF
TRBJ2-3	TRBV14	CASSEEWATSGIITDTQYF
TRBJ1-1	TRBV5-4	CASSSQTHRVGTEAFF
TRBJ1-2	TRBV29-1	CSAVRDRENRGYTF
TRBJ2-1	TRBV9	CASSVGRTSGYNEQFF
TRBJ2-7	TRBV27	CASSFTGPSYEQYF
TRBJ1-3	TRBV6-1	CASSASGGGKFLSGNTIYF
TRBJ2-5	TRBV28	CASSTGARETQYF
TRBJ2-7	TRBV4-3	CASSQDLGQGAYEQYF
TRBJ2-7	TRBV4-1	CASSQAQGQDYEQYF
TRBJ1-3	TRBV28	CASSLSTKQGSGNTIYF
TRBJ2-7	TRBV5-6	CASSFRDIPYEQYF
TRBJ1-4	TRBV5-4	CASSLDRGGKLFF
TRBJ2-3	TRBV11-2	CASSWDRAGKSTDTQYF
TRBJ1-1	TRBV18	CASSPEGVRDTEAFF
TRBJ1-2	TRBV19	CASSLIGVGYTF
TRBJ1-2	TRBV28	CASSLEGGAGDNYGYTF
TRBJ1-5	TRBV27	CASSLRIGGQPQHF
TRBJ1-1	TRBV10-3	CAISESKGDRTEAFF
TRBJ1-2	TRBV28	CASTPVQGRGYTF
TRBJ1-6	TRBV19	CASVNGVNSPLHF
TRBJ2-3	TRBV7-2	CASSFRERGGYTDTQYF
TRBJ1-1	TRBV2	CASRGGQWGTEAFF
TRBJ2-3	TRBV11-2	CASSLGADGGGGTDTQYF
TRBJ1-5	TRBV7-2	CASSLVFGGGNQPQHF
TRBJ1-4	TRBV5-1	CASSPHLGGGEEKLFF
TRBJ1-2	TRBV18	CASSVQGDFNYGYTF
TRBJ2-7	TRBV6-5	CASRNYPEGNYEQYF
TRBJ2-3	TRBV10-3	CAISESGDRQDTQYF
TRBJ2-2	TRBV11-2	CASSSRGAGDRTGELFF
TRBJ1-5	TRBV4-1	CASSQDPITGVSQPQHF
TRBJ2-1	TRBV12-2	CASRSRALAGLLYNEQFF
TRBJ2-3	TRBV7-9	CASSRHSGLSADTQYF
TRBJ1-3	TRBV5-1	CASSLTGTAFSGNTIYF
TRBJ1-3	TRBV5-6	CASSVDFTSGNTIYF
TRBJ1-1	TRBV7-8	CASSLVGAMNTEAFF
TRBJ2-2	TRBV6-6	CASSYNRQGGPGELFF
TRBJ2-1	TRBV6-1	CASSEGGPGWNEQFF
TRBJ1-5	TRBV7-9	CASSLEGGRGRGNQPQHF
TRBJ2-7	TRBV5-6	CASSSSQGGYEQYF
TRBJ2-1	TRBV5-1	CASSLGTSGYNEQFF
TRBJ2-3	TRBV2	CASSTQGLRTDTQYF
TRBJ1-1	TRBV29-1	CSVERLNTEAFF
TRBJ2-7	TRBV5-1	CASSLARQGGEQYF
TRBJ2-1	TRBV9	CASSPRGSGIGYNEQFF
TRBJ1-1	TRBV7-2	CATTGGVNTEAFF
TRBJ1-1	TRBV18	CASSPGQGNTEAFF
TRBJ1-2	TRBV7-2	CASSLFTGDSLSDYGYTF